Listed below are T cell receptor beta chains from one sample, sequenced in a study of esophageal squamous cell carcinoma under preoperative chemotherapy. TCRdb itself ran the PCR reads through MiXCR, one entry per CDR3 protein. This table holds about 9,300 distinct CDR3 sequences, under 55% found once. This sample was taken from a patient given preoperative chemotherapy. The receptors stem from a human donor with esophageal squamous cell carcinoma. The donor label of this sample is uncertain. The CDR3 runs from the conserved cysteine through the conserved F or W. D genes are given only for firm matches. The size of a clone is reported for some rows only, either as once, few or many, or as a class for expanded clones.

CDR3 DNA | CDR3 protein | V gene | D gene | clone size | J gene
TGCAGCGTGGTTCGTTCGGTTGAGCAGTACTTC | CSVVRSVEQYF | TRBV29-1 | - | - | TRBJ2-7
TGCGGCGGCACGGGGAGGGGAGCCAAAAACACGCAGTATTTC | CGGTGRGAKNTQYF | TRBV10-3 | TRBD2 | once | TRBJ2-4
TGTGCCAGCAGTTACTCGAATCGGGACAGCAAAACCTACGAGCAGTACTTC | CASSYSNRDSKTYEQYF | TRBV6-5 | TRBD1 | few | TRBJ2-7
TGTGCCAGCAGCCAAGACCCGCTAGCTCTGGAGGCCGGGGAGCTGTTTTTT | CASSQDPLALEAGELFF | TRBV3-1 | - | - | TRBJ2-2
TGTGCCAGCAATCATGGGGCTACGGCATCTGAAGCTTTCTTT | CASNHGATASEAFF | TRBV6-1 | - | many | TRBJ1-1
TGCGCCAGCAGCTTGGACAGGGCTAACACCGGGGCGCTGTATTTT | CASSLDRANTGALYF | TRBV5-1 | - | - | TRBJ2-2
TGCGCCAGCAGCCCAGATGGAGGCGGACAGGGAAACTTCGAGCAGTACTTC | CASSPDGGGQGNFEQYF | TRBV4-1 | TRBD1 | few | TRBJ2-7
TGCGCCAGCAGCCAATTCGCCGGACTAATTAGCTCCTACGAGCAGTACTTC | CASSQFAGLISSYEQYF | TRBV4-1 | - | many | TRBJ2-7
TGTGCCAGCTGGGGCGAGGGGCGAGCCAAAAACACTCAGTACTTC | CASWGEGRAKNTQYF | TRBV6-1 | - | - | TRBJ2-4
TGTGCCAGCTTCGCGGGAGGGACTAGCAATGAGCAGTTCTTC | CASFAGGTSNEQFF | TRBV7-2 | TRBD2 | - | TRBJ2-1
TGTGCCAGCAGCTTAGGGGGATGGGGCTACGAGCAGTACTTC | CASSLGGWGYEQYF | TRBV7-2 | - | - | TRBJ2-7
TGTGCCAGCAGTGGCAGTATGGAGGCCAATGAGCAGTACTTC | CASSGSMEANEQYF | TRBV6-1 | - | - | TRBJ2-4
TGTGCCAGCAGTGACGGACTAGCGGGAGATGGGACTACCTACGAGCAGTACTTC | CASSDGLAGDGTTYEQYF | TRBV6-2/TRBV6-3 | TRBD2 | many | TRBJ2-7
TGTGCCAGCACTTACTCCGGGACAGGAACCTACGAGCAGTACTTC | CASTYSGTGTYEQYF | TRBV6-5 | TRBD1 | many | TRBJ2-7
TGTGCCAGCTGCGCGGGTCGGGGGGGTTGCGTCCAAGATACGCAGTATTTT | CASCAGRGGCVQDTQYF | TRBV6-1 | TRBD2 | - | TRBJ2-3
TGCAGCGTTGGGTCAGTACAAGAGACCCAGTACTTC | CSVGSVQETQYF | TRBV29-1 | - | - | TRBJ2-5
TGTGCCAGCAGTTTAACCCTCGGGCGGGAGTTCTACAATGAGCAGTTCTTC | CASSLTLGREFYNEQFF | TRBV27 | TRBD2 | - | TRBJ2-1
TGTGCCAGCAGACAAGACAGCTACAATGAGCAGTTCTTC | CASRQDSYNEQFF | TRBV6-1 | - | - | TRBJ2-1
TGTGCCAGCGGTTTAGTGTATACGCAGTATTTT | CASGLVYTQYF | TRBV6-6 | - | medium-sized | TRBJ2-3
TGTGCTAGTGGTTTGGCACTATTTGGGTTATCCTACAATGAGCAGTACTTC | CASGLALFGLSYNEQYF | TRBV12-5 | - | - | TRBJ2-7
TGTGCCAGCAGAATGGGACAGGGGGATGGCTACACCTTC | CASRMGQGDGYTF | TRBV25-1 | TRBD1 | once | TRBJ1-2
TGTGCCAGCAGTTTTGACCTGGTGGAGACCCAGTACTTC | CASSFDLVETQYF | TRBV12-3/TRBV12-4 | - | once | TRBJ2-5
TGCGCCAGCAGCCAAGTTGATCTCGGGCTCTCCTACAATGAGCAGTTCTTC | CASSQVDLGLSYNEQFF | TRBV4-1 | - | once | TRBJ2-1
TGTGCCAGCAGCTTTAGGACTAGCGGGAGGCCCACAGATACGCAGTATTTT | CASSFRTSGRPTDTQYF | TRBV7-3 | TRBD2 | - | TRBJ2-3
TGTGCCAGCAGTCGACAGGGTTCCTACAATGAGCAGTTCTTC | CASSRQGSYNEQFF | TRBV6-1 | TRBD1 | few | TRBJ2-1
TGCGCCAGCAGCCAGTTGGGGGGTGAGACCCAGTACTTC | CASSQLGGETQYF | TRBV4-1 | - | few | TRBJ2-5
TGCGCTATACACCGAGGGACGGGGACTAGCGGGACGAGCACAGATACGCAGTATTTT | CAIHRGTGTSGTSTDTQYF | TRBV10-1 | TRBD2 | few | TRBJ2-3
TGCAGCGTTGCCAGGGGGCAAGGTGAGCAGTTCTTC | CSVARGQGEQFF | TRBV29-1 | TRBD1 | few | TRBJ2-1
TGTGCCAGCAGTGGACTAGCGGGAGCCTACAATGAGCAGTACTTC | CASSGLAGAYNEQYF | TRBV6-1 | TRBD2 | - | TRBJ2-7
TGTGCCGGGGGACGGGACCAAGGGGCGCAGTACTTC | CAGGRDQGAQYF | TRBV6-8 | - | - | TRBJ2-5
TGTGCCAGCAAAGGGATGGGAGACAATGAGCAGTTTTTC | CASKGMGDNEQFF | TRBV6-1 | - | - | TRBJ2-1
TGTGCCAGCAGCTTGGGCCCAACAGATACGCAGTATTTT | CASSLGPTDTQYF | TRBV11-2 | - | many | TRBJ2-3
TGTGCCAGCAGTTACGGCGCAAGGCTAGTGGGCTACGAGCAGTACTTC | CASSYGARLVGYEQYF | TRBV6-5 | - | - | TRBJ2-7
TGTGCCACGCACGGGAACACCGGGGAGCAGTACTTC | CATHGNTGEQYF | TRBV6-1 | - | - | TRBJ2-7
TGCGCCAGCAGTCAATCGGGGGGCGAGCGGGAGCTACCAACAGATACGCAGTATTTT | CASSQSGGERELPTDTQYF | TRBV23-1 | TRBD2 | medium-sized | TRBJ2-3
TGCGCCAGCAGCCCCCCGATGAACACCGGGGAGCTGTTTTTT | CASSPPMNTGELFF | TRBV4-1 | - | - | TRBJ2-2
TGTGCCAGCAGCTCTAGCGGGAGCAGAGAGACCCAGTACTTC | CASSSSGSRETQYF | TRBV7-2 | TRBD2 | many | TRBJ2-5
TGTGCCAGCAGCTTAGCGCAATCAGATCTCTGGGCACCAATCACTGAAGCTTTCTTT | CASSLAQSDLWAPITEAFF | TRBV7-2 | - | - | TRBJ1-1
TGTGCCAGCAGACCGGCGTCCTACAATGAGCAGTTCTTC | CASRPASYNEQFF | TRBV6-1 | - | many | TRBJ2-1
TGTGCCATCAGCGGGACAGACTACAATGAGCAGTTCTTC | CAISGTDYNEQFF | TRBV10-3 | TRBD1 | many | TRBJ2-1
TGTGCCAGCAGTGAAGAAACTGGGGCCAACGTCCTGACTTTC | CASSEETGANVLTF | TRBV6-1 | - | few | TRBJ2-6
TGTGCCAGCAGCGATCCGGGACAGATTGGCAATGAGCAGTTCTTC | CASSDPGQIGNEQFF | TRBV6-1 | TRBD1 | many | TRBJ2-1
TGTGCCAGCAGTGAAAATTCGGGAGTAGTGGGTGAGCAGTTCTTC | CASSENSGVVGEQFF | TRBV6-1 | - | - | TRBJ2-1
TGTGCCAGCAGGGGATCCGGGACAGGGGTATCAGATGAGCAGTATTTT | CASRGSGTGVSDEQYF | TRBV6-1 | TRBD1 | - | TRBJ2-3
TGTGCCAGCAGCCGAAAGGTAGTCAGGGGGCGCGAATCCCAATATGAGCAGTACTTC | CASSRKVVRGRESQYEQYF | TRBV14 | TRBD1 | once | TRBJ2-4
TGTGCCAGCGGAACAGGCGCGAATGAGCAGTTCTTC | CASGTGANEQFF | TRBV7-6 | - | few | TRBJ2-1
TGTGCCAGCAGTTTATGGAGGGGCACTGAAGCTTTCTTT | CASSLWRGTEAFF | TRBV27 | - | many | TRBJ1-1
TGTGCCAGCAGTTTCCGGGACAGGAGCTACGAGCAGTACTTC | CASSFRDRSYEQYF | TRBV6-5 | TRBD1 | - | TRBJ2-7
TGTGCCAGCAGTTTGGGAGGGTTGGAGACCCAGTACTTC | CASSLGGLETQYF | TRBV25-1 | TRBD2 | - | TRBJ2-5
TGTGCCAGCAGCTTGGACAACTACAATGAGCAGTACTTC | CASSLDNYNEQYF | TRBV7-2 | - | medium-sized | TRBJ2-7
TGCAGTGCTAGGGGGGGCGGCCCTGGGGAGGCCGGTGAGCAGTTCTTC | CSARGGGPGEAGEQFF | TRBV20-1 | - | medium-sized | TRBJ2-1
TGTGCGAGCCGTTCCCAGGGGGCGGGAGCCAAAGATACGCAGTACTTC | CASRSQGAGAKDTQYF | TRBV27 | - | - | TRBJ2-4
TGTGCCGGGGGCATACACACAGATACGCAGTATTTC | CAGGIHTDTQYF | TRBV7-2 | - | - | TRBJ2-3
TGTGCCAGCAGCCAAGACGGGTACGCTGTGTCGGAGCAGTACTTC | CASSQDGYAVSEQYF | TRBV14 | - | many | TRBJ2-7
TGTGCCAGCACGGGGATGGGATACGAGCAGTACTTC | CASTGMGYEQYF | TRBV6-2/TRBV6-3 | - | - | TRBJ2-7